This T cell receptor (beta chain) originates from a study of cytomegalovirus exposure and HLA in healthy donors (TCRdb year 2017). Regarding the research as a whole: According to an earlier analysis of several hundred of the donors, some 180 million T cells yielded approximately 120 million unique TCR beta sequences and 250 to 350 Gb of sequence data. Rather than drawing on any new phenotypic data, the later analysis identified candidate immune exposures from TCR beta sequences and the way those sequences occurred across donors. In a later analysis, previously published TCR beta repertoires from several hundred donors were re-analyzed and high-resolution HLA genotyping was added so that TCR occurrence patterns could be studied. Using immunosequencing, the study profiled T cell repertoires from fewer than 700 subjects and related those repertoires to cytomegalovirus serostatus. The study aimed to test whether signatures of past pathogen exposure could be identified by cataloging public T cell receptors. An early release that covered several hundred HLA-typed donors contained approximately 300 gigabases of sequencing data and around 85 million unique TCR sequences. Of the 398 genotyped donors, approximately 80% fell in the genetic ancestry cluster associated with self-reported Caucasian donors. HLA typing covered class I and class II loci at four-digit resolution. An earlier analysis of some 500 of the donors used high-throughput TCR beta sequencing to judge whether each TCR beta V gene segment behaved as functional or pseudogenic. Among roughly 370 genotyped donors of the cohort, an average of around 240,000 unique TCR beta nucleotide sequences were sequenced per donor, roughly 20% of them non-productive. Along with the approximately 600-subject first cohort, a separate validation cohort of over a hundred different subjects was used. Five DR-DQ haplotypes were treated as single units for association and clustering because of strong linkage in the cohort. The study combined high-throughput TCR immunosequencing, statistical association of individual TCRs with disease status, and machine learning to predict cytomegalovirus infection status. A later genetic analysis used genome-wide SNP genotypes for about 65% of the roughly 670 donors, treating that subset as a discovery cohort. Every repertoire in the discovery cohort had been generated on one and the same sequencing platform. Donor age, sex, ethnicity and CMV serostatus were compiled alongside the repertoire data. The number of donors typed differed by locus, with roughly 620-630 for A, B, C, DRB1 and DQB1, 522 for DQA1, 600 to 610 for DPA1, and approximately 470 for DPB1.

In total, over 600 healthy bone marrow donors made up the cohort. Cohort members were all nominally healthy when sampled, although unrecorded immune exposures were likely present. The donor was CMV seronegative and belonged to the group of 350 or so seronegative cohort members. A peripheral blood sample was provided by each donor, and peripheral blood mononuclear cells were used for TCR beta sequencing. The Qiagen DNeasy Blood Extraction Kit was used to extract genomic DNA from the blood cell samples. This clone was counted a few times. Its cognate antigen has yet to be identified. Base qualities are missing; no much larger clone stands one base away. To prepare the library, the immunoSEQ multiplex PCR assay was applied. For the multiplex PCR, a mixture combining 60 forward primers for TCR Vbeta segments and 13 reverse primers for TCR Jbeta segments was used. A multiplex PCR assay on genomic DNA amplified the CDR3 region of rearranged TCR beta genes. Amplified TCR beta libraries were sequenced as 87-base-pair reads on the Illumina HiSeq System. As for how the authors treated the data: Across the 640 or so repertoires, a later analysis counted roughly 77 million unique TCR beta chains, 8.5 million to 12 million of which were shared by at least two donors. A nearest-neighbor algorithm error-corrected the raw reads and collapsed the reads into unique sequences, merging closely related sequences to remove PCR and sequencing errors. Alignment of CDR3 sequences to IMGT reference sequences was used to assign V, D and J gene segments. For a sequence to be retained, a match of at least six nucleotides to both a V gene segment and a J gene segment was required. Rearrangements were classified as productive when the CDR3 lacked stop codons and remained in frame with V and J, and all other rearrangements were classified as non-productive. Following IMGT convention, CDR3 was defined as the stretch from the second conserved V-encoded cysteine to the conserved J-encoded phenylalanine. The earlier analysis of about 590 of the donors excluded sequences that lacked an unambiguous match to a single V gene segment. In an earlier analysis of more than 500 of the donors, a V segment was called functional when productive rearrangements were above 56.7%, and segregating when the standard deviation between donors exceeded 5%. A statistical classification framework was developed to diagnose cytomegalovirus status using the catalog of TCR beta chain sequences. In a later analysis, TCR nucleotide sequences were compared against IMGT/GENE-DB human TR gene sequences so that V and J genes could be assigned. In a later analysis, CDR3 sequences and most-parsimonious VDJ recombination scenarios were assigned using the TCRdist pipeline. A later analysis defined each TCR beta chain by its CDR3 amino acid sequence plus V-gene family, and excluded reads lacking a unique V-gene family. As a way to deal with suspected cross-contamination and a sequencing artifact, a later analysis dropped nearly 600 nucleotide sequences that were highly shared and had low generation probability. In a later analysis, a clonal expansion index was calculated for each public chain from normalized within-repertoire ranks of inferred template counts. Generation probabilities in a later analysis came from a VDJ recombination model fitted to out-of-frame rearrangements, and those results were checked against IGoR. In a later analysis, TCR-TCR, TCR-HLA and TCR-CMV co-occurrence was scored with hypergeometric tests, and a repertoire-size bias correction was applied to TCR pairs. In a later analysis, false discovery rates were estimated by permuting HLA or CMV assignments 20 times. In a later analysis, co-occurring TCRs were grouped using DBSCAN, and TCRdist sequence similarity was added for clustering within HLA-allele-positive subsets. Repertoires with fewer than 30,000 or more than 120,000 public chains, plus five repertoires with anomalous nucleotide sharing, were excluded from co-occurrence clustering. TCRdb limited this immuneACCESS table to in-frame rearrangements with V and J called. A share of clones is missing; checked studies link under half to unresolved V genes, and the rest is unexplained. Clonal size and the V and J genes are those of that table, whereas D and trimming came from the DNA. The sample table shows approximately 120,000 clones, and approximately 80% are seen once. In total, the top ten clones hold more than 3% of the sample.

For this chain, trimming is 4 bases at the V end and 5 bases at the J end, and the number of junction bases without a gene match is 7. The CDR3 has 15 amino acids, counting the end cysteine and phenylalanine. Left in the record is the CDR3 DNA by itself, 45 bases read in frame from the first base. CDR1 and CDR2, looked up from the germline V gene, are MDHEN and SYDVKM. Study-level results and caveats: A total of 164 TCR beta chains were listed by the study as associated with cytomegalovirus. Roughly uniform sequencing depth across donors was assumed in presence/absence analyses, although this assumption may not hold. A further reported finding was that TCR beta sequences accurately predicted the HLA-A and HLA-B alleles for most subjects in the first cohort. Most TCR sequences were seen in very few donors, while some public TCRs were found in many individuals. A cluster of highly shared sequence variants was judged likely to be a technical artifact of the sequencing pipeline. CMV serostatus was the only immune exposure information available for the cohort. Linkage disequilibrium might explain the correlated functional status among segregating V segments, but an unknown experimental factor could not be ruled out. According to the authors, the approach could potentially be generalized to other disease states and immunological phenotypes. A later genetic analysis associated a missense DCLRE1C variant with V-gene and J-gene trimming of TCR beta chains, and an independent cohort replicated the association. In this cohort, only TCR beta chains were sequenced, and detectable features were limited by the absence of alpha or paired-chain data. Fewer than 20 rarely observed V segments, including chromosome 9 orphons, were excluded from the earlier analysis of several hundred of the donors because counts were too low. In a later analysis, HLA-associated TCR beta chains showed more clonal expansion and lower generation probabilities than non-associated chains that were equally common. In vitro tests confirmed that a few of the cytomegalovirus-associated TCR beta chains recognize cytomegalovirus antigens. In an earlier analysis of more than 450 of the donors, most TCR beta V segments were observed in productive rearrangements about 90% or about 30% of the time, broadly matching IMGT annotations. According to a later analysis, most CMV-associated TCR beta chains appeared to be HLA-restricted, and the HLA associations seemed to be driven largely by CMV exposure. In a later genetic analysis, fewer N-insertions in productive TCRs were reported among donors in an Asian-associated ancestry cluster than the approximately 710-donor mean. In a later analysis, TCR association rates were found to vary across HLA loci, with the most associated TCRs seen for DRB1 alleles and the fewest for HLA-C alleles. In a later analysis, some 17,000 TCR beta sequences were associated with specific HLA alleles at a false discovery rate of 0.05. The classifier was reported to diagnose cytomegalovirus status with high specificity and sensitivity in both the original cohort and the validation cohort. Because some donors lacked HLA typing at each locus, the association tests relied only on the typed subset. Some IMGT-functional V segments, including TRBV6-2 and TRBV6-3, could not be distinguished by the 87-base-pair reads and were therefore excluded. A later analysis reported that several top co-occurrence clusters appeared linked to parvovirus B19, influenza, CMV and Epstein-Barr virus. Assigning TCR associations to individual alleles was difficult when HLA alleles, especially DR and DQ, strongly co-occurred.

Specimen: PBMCs. The receptor chain draws on TRBV28 and TRBJ1-5; a stretch of 8 junction bases matches TRBD1. The TCR comes from a man aged 40-50 years in good health and CMV-seronegative. The DNA sequence is as follows: TGTGCCAGCAGTTCATCGGACAGGGCGTATCAGCCCCAGCATTTT. It encodes CASSSSDRAYQPQHF.